This entry is about one TCR beta chain. The antigen is undetermined. These data belong to a study of yellow fever vaccine responses in identical twins. TCRdb re-called the RT-PCR reads with MiXCR, one entry per CDR3 protein. The data contain about 6,000 distinct CDR3 sequences, about 76% of them singletons. J was trimmed by 4 bases and V by 5 bases; bases with no gene match: 11. The CDR3 sequence is 15 residues long. Germline V gene data show CDR1 as SQVTM and CDR2 as ANQGSEA. Points from the study as a whole: Twins' vaccine T cell response reportedly seemed partly convergent, partly personalized.

The V call is TRBV29-1, the J call TRBJ2-7, with 10 positions matching TRBD1. The clonotype originates from a woman aged 18 to 35 who received the yellow fever vaccine. Sequencing used T cells from blood (PBMCs), unsorted or a sorted subset (not recorded which), obtained before or after yellow fever vaccination (not recorded which). In DNA, the CDR3 is TGCAGCGTTCAGGGGGGACAGGGGTTTCGGTACGAGCAGTACTTC. Its protein product is CSVQGGQGFRYEQYF.